Following are 30 T cell receptor beta chains from one sample sequenced in a study of glioma-infiltrating T cells after dendritic cell vaccination. Clones were sequenced by immunoSEQ multiplex PCR, and TCRdb holds only the in-frame ones, with some missing. The sample yields roughly 51,000 clones, about 85% seen once. The source was blood, collected before dendritic cell vaccination. The receptors were gathered from a human donor with glioblastoma.

The chain joins TRBV14 to TRBJ1-2, with TRBD1 matching 7 bases. Germline CDR1 is SGHDN and CDR2 is FVKESK. Trimming cost V 4 bases and J 3 bases; bases outside gene matches: 5. The CDR3 is 14 amino acids. CDR3 region: CASSPTGLYYGYTF. CDR3 in DNA: TGTGCCAGCAGCCCGACAGGGCTCTACTATGGCTACACCTTC.

V usage is TRBV2 and J usage is TRBJ2-1; 14 bases fit TRBD2. With 5 bases clipped from V and 6 bases from J, the junction kept 3 bases outside the gene matches. CDR3 length equals 15 residues. Germline V gives CDR1 SNHLY, CDR2 FYNNEI. For the CDR3, the DNA is TGTGCCAGCAGTCCCGGGACTAGCGGGAGCAATGAGCAGTTCTTC. It codes for CASSPGTSGSNEQFF.

The chain uses TRBV29-1 and TRBJ1-1; perhaps TRBD1 as D (5 bases). The CDR3 totals 12 residues. Looked up from germline, CDR1 is SQVTM and CDR2 is ANQGSEA. The V end lost 8 bases, the J end lost 5 bases, and 15 bases lay between the germline ends. This CDR3 reads CSPNPGGTEAFF. The CDR3 nucleotides read TGCAGCCCCAACCCGGGGGGGACTGAAGCTTTCTTT.

The chain couples TRBV11-3 to TRBJ2-1; no firm D call. Per germline, CDR1 SGHNT and CDR2 YENEEA. CDR3 length: 12 residues. Trimming shortened V by 3 bases and J by 3 bases, and 3 bases separated the two germline ends. DNA for the CDR3: TGTGCCAGCAGCTTTAGCTACAATGAGCAGTTCTTC. Its protein is CASSFSYNEQFF. Variable domain in full (rest from reference TRBV11-3 and TRBJ2-1): EAGVVQSPRYKIIEKKQPVAFWCNPISGHNTLYWYLQNLGQGPELLIRYENEEAVDDSQLPKDRFSAERLKGVDSTLKIQPAELGDSAVYLCASSFSYNEQFFGPGTRLTVL.

The V gene is TRBV7-9, the J gene TRBJ2-1; D might be TRBD1 (5 bases). The germline V gene has CDR1 SEHNR and CDR2 FQNEAQ (reference sequence). V dropped 5 bases and J dropped 6 bases, with 17 bases sitting between them. There are 15 residues in the CDR3. CDR3 loop: CASSPPFREGNEQFF. Here the CDR3 DNA reads TGTGCCAGCAGCCCTCCCTTCAGGGAAGGCAATGAGCAGTTCTTC.

This clone was seen a single time. V gene TRBV11-3 combines with J gene TRBJ1-3; D not certain. CDR1 and CDR2 from the germline V gene are SGHNT and YENEEA. The CDR3 extends over 17 amino acids. Between the trimmed V and J ends, which lost 5 bases and 4 bases, there was a span of 21 bases. CDR3: CASSPYRITSTGNTIYF. The CDR3 DNA sequence: TGTGCCAGCAGCCCCTACCGAATAACTTCTACGGGAAACACCATATATTTT. Based on the CDR3 plus reference TRBV11-3 and TRBJ1-3, the full variable domain is EAGVVQSPRYKIIEKKQPVAFWCNPISGHNTLYWYLQNLGQGPELLIRYENEEAVDDSQLPKDRFSAERLKGVDSTLKIQPAELGDSAVYLCASSPYRITSTGNTIYFGEGSWLTVV.

The V call is TRBV29-1, the J call TRBJ1-2; 8 bases are a match to TRBD1. Trimming removed 1 base from V and 5 bases from J; junction bases left unmatched: 9. The germline gives CDR1 SQVTM, CDR2 ANQGSEA. The CDR3 extends over 15 amino acids. In DNA, the CDR3 is TGCAGCGTTGAAGCCCCCGGACAGGGAATATATGGCTACACCTTC. Amino acids: CSVEAPGQGIYGYTF.

The chain is built from TRBV5-6 and TRBJ2-3; 7 bases fit TRBD2. The germline CDR1 and CDR2 sequences are SGHDT and YYEEEE. The CDR3 has 16 amino acids. J gave up 7 bases and V 3 bases, and 14 bases lay outside the gene matches. CDR3 sequence (DNA): TGTGCCAGCAGCTATGGGCCTAGCGGAAGCTCAAATACGCAGTATTTT. Protein product: CASSYGPSGSSNTQYF.

The chain combines TRBV19 with TRBJ2-7, with D maybe TRBD1 (6 bases). The CDR3 totals 15 residues. With 1 base removed from V and 6 bases from J, the gap between germline ends came to 16 bases. Looked up from germline, CDR1 is LNHDA and CDR2 is SQIVND (reference sequence). CDR3 in DNA: TGTGCCAGTAGTATAGGAGGGACACCCGAGGGCGAGCAGTACTTC. Translating it yields CASSIGGTPEGEQYF.

The chain couples TRBV19 to TRBJ2-7; weak D call: TRBD1 (6 bases). V shed 3 bases and J shed 1 base, with 10 bases lying between them. This CDR3 is built from 14 residues. Germline V gene data show CDR1 as LNHDA and CDR2 as SQIVND (reference sequence). The DNA of the CDR3 is TGTGCCAGTAGTATCAGGACAGCGTCCTACGAGCAGTACTTC. This encodes CASSIRTASYEQYF.

The J gene is TRBJ2-3, the V gene TRBV6-1, with TRBD1 matching 8 bases. The CDR3 runs 14 residues. The trim removed 7 bases at V and 6 bases at J, leaving 9 bases unmatched. Germline CDR1 is MNHNS and CDR2 is SASEGT. DNA for the CDR3: TGTGCCAGCATCCGGACAGGGAGAGGGGATACGCAGTATTTT. Its protein product is CASIRTGRGDTQYF.

This clone was counted once. V and J are TRBV4-1 and TRBJ2-6, with 8 bases identical to TRBD1. Germline-derived CDR1 and CDR2 are MGHRA and YSYEKL. With 2 bases clipped from V and 4 bases from J, the junction kept 7 bases outside the gene matches. This CDR3 has 17 residues. The CDR3 region is CASSQTPRGPGANVLTF. Here the CDR3 DNA reads TGCGCCAGCAGCCAAACCCCCAGGGGGCCGGGGGCCAACGTCCTGACTTTC.

This chain uses TRBV18 with TRBJ1-2, with 12 bases matching TRBD1. The germline V gene has CDR1 KGHSH and CDR2 LQKENI. With V trimmed by 3 bases and J by 5 bases, 7 bases remained unmatched. This CDR3 is 16 amino acids long. The CDR3 loop is CASSPGLGQGAYGYTF. As DNA, the CDR3 is TGTGCCAGCTCACCTGGGTTGGGACAGGGGGCATATGGCTACACCTTC.

The chain recombines TRBV7-2 with TRBJ2-7; 8 nucleotides line up with TRBD1. The trim removed 1 base at V and 0 bases at J, leaving 8 bases unmatched. The germline CDR1 and CDR2 sequences are SGHTA and FQGNSA. This CDR3 has 17 residues. CDR3 amino acids: CASSLVGQGYLSYEQYF. The CDR3, as DNA: TGTGCCAGCAGCTTAGTAGGACAGGGATACCTCTCCTACGAGCAGTACTTC.

CDR3 coding DNA: TGCGCCAGCAGCACCTCAGGGGGCGCAGAGACCCAGTACTTC. Translation gives CASSTSGGAETQYF. The genes are TRBV5-1 and TRBJ2-5; TRBD1 aligns across 8 bases. The germline gives CDR1 SGHRS, CDR2 YFSETQ. The length of the CDR3 is 14 residues. J lost 4 bases, V lost 4 bases, and 6 bases had no gene match.

The J gene is TRBJ1-4, the V gene TRBV4-1; D gene uncertain. The V gene lost 5 bases and the J gene lost 6 bases, with 16 bases spanning the gap. The CDR3 contains 15 residues. Looked up from germline, CDR1 is MGHRA and CDR2 is YSYEKL. The CDR3 DNA reads as TGCGCCAGCAGCTCACCGGGATTCGGGCATGAAAAACTGTTTTTT. Its protein product is CASSSPGFGHEKLFF.

The chain uses TRBV30 and TRBJ1-5, with a tentative D call TRBD1 (6 bases). V was shortened by 2 bases and J by 3 bases, with 11 bases between the two germline ends. CDR3 size: 14 residues. CDR1 is GTSNPN and CDR2 is SVGIG in the germline V gene (reference sequence). CDR3 sequence (DNA): TGTGCCTGGAGTCCGGGACAAGACAATCAGCCCCAGCATTTT. It codes for CAWSPGQDNQPQHF. Based on the CDR3 plus reference TRBV30 and TRBJ1-5, the full variable domain is SQTIHQWPATLVQPVGSPLSLECTVEGTSNPNLYWYRQAAGRGLQLLFYSVGIGQISSEVPQNLSASRPQDRQFILSSKKLLLSDSGFYLCAWSPGQDNQPQHFGDGTRLSIL.

The chain has TRBV19 and TRBJ2-7, with TRBD1 matching 10 bases. This CDR3 contains 16 residues. Trimming cost V 3 bases and J 7 bases; bases outside gene matches: 12. Looked up from germline, CDR1 is LNHDA and CDR2 is SQIVND (reference sequence). In DNA, the CDR3 is TGTGCCAGTAGTATCAAAGCCGGGACAGGGGTATGGGAGCAGTACTTC. Residues: CASSIKAGTGVWEQYF.

The V call is TRBV18, the J call TRBJ2-5; no reliable D call. Germline V gives CDR1 KGHSH, CDR2 LQKENI. This CDR3 is 14 amino acids long. V was pared by 0 bases and J by 2 bases, with 7 bases between. The CDR3 DNA reads TGTGCCAGCTCACCACCAATGCTACAAGAGACCCAGTACTTC. Encoded protein: CASSPPMLQETQYF.

The chain employs TRBV19 and TRBJ1-5, with 9 bases aligning to TRBD1. This CDR3 is built from 17 residues. Trimming at V came to 3 bases and at J to 1 base, leaving 7 bases not matched to a gene. The germline V gene has CDR1 LNHDA and CDR2 SQIVND (reference sequence). Here the CDR3 DNA reads TGTGCCAGTAGTATCCAGACAGGGGGAACGAGCAATCAGCCCCAGCATTTT. This gives the protein CASSIQTGGTSNQPQHF.

The J gene is TRBJ2-7, the V gene TRBV7-8, with TRBD2 as a possible D gene (8 bases). From germline, CDR1 is SGHVS and CDR2 FQNEAQ. V was cut by 4 bases and J by 0 bases, with 19 bases left in between. There are 17 residues in the CDR3. CDR3 DNA: TGTGCCAGCAGCTCGAACGGGGGGGACAGCTACTCCTACGAGCAGTACTTC. Amino acid sequence: CASSSNGGDSYSYEQYF.

This chain joins TRBV5-1 and TRBJ2-1; 8 bases match TRBD2. The V and J ends lost 2 bases and 4 bases, in that order; junction bases with no gene match: 8. The CDR3 has 16 amino acids. Germline-derived CDR1 and CDR2 are SGHRS and YFSETQ. The CDR3 nucleotides read TGCGCCAGCAGCTTAGGACTAGCAGGTGATTACAATGAGCAGTTCTTC. Amino acids: CASSLGLAGDYNEQFF.

Written as DNA, the CDR3 is TGTGCCAGCAGTCGGTCGGGCACAGATACGCAGTATTTT. Translation: CASSRSGTDTQYF. The rearrangement links TRBV28 to TRBJ2-3; D remains unclear. The CDR3 runs 13 residues. The V gene lost 5 bases and the J gene lost 1 base, with 7 bases spanning the gap. Germline lookup yields CDR1 MDHEN and CDR2 SYDVKM.

The chain is built from TRBV5-4 and TRBJ2-2; tentative D call: TRBD2 (5 bases). V was trimmed by 4 bases and J by 6 bases, leaving 10 bases between them. The CDR3 consists of 13 residues. Germline CDR1 and CDR2: SGHNT and YYREEE (reference sequence). As DNA, the CDR3 is TGTGCCAGCAGCCCGGACTTTGCCGGGGAGCTGTTTTTT. Protein product: CASSPDFAGELFF.

V gene TRBV11-2 combines with J gene TRBJ1-1; 11 bases line up with TRBD1. With V trimmed by 1 base and J by 4 bases, 2 bases remained unmatched. This CDR3 is 15 amino acids long. From germline, CDR1 is SGHAT and CDR2 FQNNGV. The chain's CDR3 is CASSLGTGGLTEAFF. The CDR3 nucleotides are TGTGCCAGCAGCTTAGGGACAGGGGGCCTCACTGAAGCTTTCTTT.

This chain connects TRBV6-6 to TRBJ1-1; D is possibly TRBD1 (6 bases). The germline V gene encodes CDR1 MNHNY and CDR2 SVGAGI (reference sequence). CDR3 length: 15 residues. Trimming left V 6 bases short and J 0 bases short, with 14 bases between. CDR3 sequence reads: CASSIGQRMNTEAFF. The DNA of the CDR3 is TGTGCCAGCAGCATAGGACAGAGAATGAACACTGAAGCTTTCTTT.

The genes are TRBV5-1 and TRBJ1-2; D remains unclear. CDR3 length: 14 residues. Germline values: CDR1 SGHRS, CDR2 YFSETQ. Trimming cost V 4 bases and J 4 bases, with 14 bases left between them. The CDR3, as DNA: TGCGCCAGCAGCCCCCGGGTAGGAACCTATGGCTACACCTTC. Translated: CASSPRVGTYGYTF.

The gene calls are TRBV11-3 and TRBJ2-7, with D maybe TRBD1 (5 bases). The CDR3 extends over 15 amino acids. Germline lookup yields CDR1 SGHNT and CDR2 YENEEA. Trimming shortened V by 1 base and J by 1 base, and 11 bases separated the two germline ends. The CDR3 nucleotides read TGTGCCAGCAGCTTAGGGGGCTTGGATTCCTACGAGCAGTACTTC. It codes for CASSLGGLDSYEQYF.

The rearrangement uses TRBV28 and TRBJ1-5; a possible D gene is TRBD1 (5 bases). V was cut by 5 bases and J by 7 bases, with 15 bases left in between. The CDR3 loop spans 14 amino acids. The germline gives CDR1 MDHEN, CDR2 SYDVKM. In DNA form, the CDR3 reads TGTGCCAGCAGTACATCAGGGTCGCGGCAGCCCCAGCATTTT. Its protein is CASSTSGSRQPQHF.

This chain connects TRBV11-3 to TRBJ2-7; perhaps TRBD2 as D (7 bases). Trimming shortened V by 2 bases and J by 3 bases, and 11 bases separated the two germline ends. This CDR3 has 14 residues. Per germline, CDR1 SGHNT and CDR2 YENEEA. CDR3 in DNA: TGTGCCAGCAGCTTATCGGGGGGCATCTACGAGCAGTACTTC. Translation gives CASSLSGGIYEQYF.